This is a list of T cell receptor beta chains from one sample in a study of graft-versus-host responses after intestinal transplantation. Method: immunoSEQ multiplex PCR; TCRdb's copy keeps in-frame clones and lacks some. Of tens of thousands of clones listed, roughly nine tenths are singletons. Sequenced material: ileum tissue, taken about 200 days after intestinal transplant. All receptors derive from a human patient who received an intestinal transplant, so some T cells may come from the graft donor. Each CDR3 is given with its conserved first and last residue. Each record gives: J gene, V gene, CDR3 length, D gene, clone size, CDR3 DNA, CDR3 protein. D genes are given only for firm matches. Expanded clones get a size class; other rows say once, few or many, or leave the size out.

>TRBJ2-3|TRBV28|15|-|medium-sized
TGTGCCAGCAGTCGCCGAGGGGATGCCACAGATACGCAGTATTTT
CASSRRGDATDTQYF
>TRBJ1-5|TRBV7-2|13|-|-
TGTGCCAGCAGGAAAACATACAATCAGCCCCAGCATTTT
CASRKTYNQPQHF
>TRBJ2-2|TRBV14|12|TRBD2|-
TGTGCCAGCAGCGGACTAGCCGGGGAGCTGTTTTTT
CASSGLAGELFF
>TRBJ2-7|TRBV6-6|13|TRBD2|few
TGTGCCAGCAGCCTCACTAGCGGGTACGAGCAGTACTTC
CASSLTSGYEQYF
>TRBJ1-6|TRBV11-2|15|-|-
TGTGCCAGCAGCTTAGAATCGGGGGGCAATTCACCCCTCCACTTT
CASSLESGGNSPLHF
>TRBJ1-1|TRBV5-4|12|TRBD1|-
TGTGCCAGCAGCTTGGGACAGGGGGCAGCTTTCTTT
CASSLGQGAAFF
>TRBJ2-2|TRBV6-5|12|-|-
TGTGCCAGCTCCCCTGGTCCCGGGGAGCTGTTTTTT
CASSPGPGELFF
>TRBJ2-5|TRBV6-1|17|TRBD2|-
TGTGCCAGCAGTGAAGAGGTTGTAGCGGGGCTACAAGAGACCCAGTACTTC
CASSEEVVAGLQETQYF
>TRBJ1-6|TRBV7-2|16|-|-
TGTGCCAGCAGCTCCATGCGGGGGAGGGGTGCTTCACCCCTCCACTTT
CASSSMRGRGASPLHF
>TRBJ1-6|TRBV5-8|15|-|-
TGTGCCAGCAGCCGTAGGTGGGGAGGAAATTCACCCCTCCACTTT
CASSRRWGGNSPLHF
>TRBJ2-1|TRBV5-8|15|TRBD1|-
TGTGCCAGCAGTTTTGGGACAGCAGGTGAGGATGAGCAGTTCTTC
CASSFGTAGEDEQFF
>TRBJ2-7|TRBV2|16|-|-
TGTGCCAGCAGGGCGATAGGTGGCAGGGGAGGAAGGGAGCAGTACTTC
CASRAIGGRGGREQYF
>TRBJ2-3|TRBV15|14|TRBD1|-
TGTGCCACCAGCACCGGACAGGGCACAGATACGCAGTATTTT
CATSTGQGTDTQYF
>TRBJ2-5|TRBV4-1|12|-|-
TGCGCCAGCAGCCAATCATATGAGACCCAGTACTTC
CASSQSYETQYF
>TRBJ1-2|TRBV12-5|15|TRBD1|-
TGTGCTAGGGCCCCCGGGACAGGGGGACCCTGGGGCTACACCTTC
CARAPGTGGPWGYTF
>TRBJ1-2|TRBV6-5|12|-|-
TGTGCCACCAGCCCTGTGGGGGCTGGCTACACCTTC
CATSPVGAGYTF
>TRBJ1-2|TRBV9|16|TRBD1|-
TGTGCCAGCAGCCCTCGGGGGGGACAGGGAAACTATGGCTACACCTTC
CASSPRGGQGNYGYTF
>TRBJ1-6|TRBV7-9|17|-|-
TGTGCCAGCAGCTCTCCGGGACTCAATCCCTATAATTCACCCCTCCACTTT
CASSSPGLNPYNSPLHF
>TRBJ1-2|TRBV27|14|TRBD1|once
TGTGCCAGCCGCCTAGGACAGGGGGGAAGGGGCTACACCTTC
CASRLGQGGRGYTF
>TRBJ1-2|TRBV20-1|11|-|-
TGCAGTGCTAGTCGGGGTCCGCGGGACACCTTC
CSASRGPRDTF
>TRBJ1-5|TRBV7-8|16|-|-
TGTGCCAGCAGCTTAGCGGCTACAGGGTTCAATCAGCCCCAGCATTTT
CASSLAATGFNQPQHF
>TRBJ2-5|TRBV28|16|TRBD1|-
TGTGCCAGCAGCCGGAAGGGGACAGGGGTGAGAGAGACCCAGTACTTC
CASSRKGTGVRETQYF
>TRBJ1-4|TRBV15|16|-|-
TGTGCCACCAGCAGAGACAGGGAGAGGGCTAATGAAAAACTGTTTTTT
CATSRDRERANEKLFF
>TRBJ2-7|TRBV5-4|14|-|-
TGTGCCAGCAGCTTGACCGGGGCAGCCTACGAGCAGTACTTC
CASSLTGAAYEQYF
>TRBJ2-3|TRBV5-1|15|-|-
TGCGCCAGCAGATTAGGGGCGAGCAACACAGATACGCAGTATTTT
CASRLGASNTDTQYF
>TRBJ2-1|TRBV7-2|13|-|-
TGTGCCAGCAGCTGGGCCTCCGGGGTTGAGCAGTTCTTC
CASSWASGVEQFF
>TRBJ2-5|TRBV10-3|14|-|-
TGTGCCATCACGGCAGGGAAGGGACAAGAGACCCAGTACTTC
CAITAGKGQETQYF
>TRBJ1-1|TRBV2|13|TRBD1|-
TGTGCCAGCAGTACAGGGGCAGGCACTGAAGCTTTCTTT
CASSTGAGTEAFF
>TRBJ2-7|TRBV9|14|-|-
TGTGCCAGCACCGCCCCGGAGGGGTGGGACGAGCAGTACTTC
CASTAPEGWDEQYF
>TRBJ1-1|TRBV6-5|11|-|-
TGTGCCAGCGGACGGCACACTGAAGCTTTCTTT
CASGRHTEAFF
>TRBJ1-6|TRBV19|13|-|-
TGTGCCAGCCAGACAGGTCCTAATTCACCCCTCCACTTT
CASQTGPNSPLHF
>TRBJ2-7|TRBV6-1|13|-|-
TGTGCCAGCAGTGAAACCTTTACCTACGAGCAGTACTTC
CASSETFTYEQYF
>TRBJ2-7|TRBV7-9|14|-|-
TGTGCCAGCAGCTCCGGATCCAGGGGTTACGAGCAGTACTTC
CASSSGSRGYEQYF
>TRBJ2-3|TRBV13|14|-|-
TGTGCCAGCAGCCCCTCCAGGGGGGCAGATACGCAGTATTTT
CASSPSRGADTQYF
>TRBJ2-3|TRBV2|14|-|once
TGTGCCAGCAGGGCTGGCGGAGGCACAGATACGCAGTATTTT
CASRAGGGTDTQYF
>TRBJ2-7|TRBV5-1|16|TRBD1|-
TGCGCCAGCAGCTACCCGCCGGGACAGGGGACCTACGAGCAGTACTTC
CASSYPPGQGTYEQYF
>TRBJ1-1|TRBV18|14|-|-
TGTGCCAGCTCACCATCAGGGCCTAACACTGAAGCTTTCTTT
CASSPSGPNTEAFF
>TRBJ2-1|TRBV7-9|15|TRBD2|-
TGTGCCAGCAGCCTAGCGGGGAGCTCCTACAATGAGCAGTTCTTC
CASSLAGSSYNEQFF
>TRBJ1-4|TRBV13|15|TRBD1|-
TGTGCCAGCAGCATGGTGTCAGGGGGCAATGAAAAACTGTTTTTT
CASSMVSGGNEKLFF
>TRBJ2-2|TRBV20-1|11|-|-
TGCAGTGCTAGCGTAACCGGGGAGCTGTTTTTT
CSASVTGELFF
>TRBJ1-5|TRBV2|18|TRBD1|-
TGTGCCAGCAGTTTTTCTCCGGGACAGGGCTATAGCAATCAGCCCCAGCATTTT
CASSFSPGQGYSNQPQHF
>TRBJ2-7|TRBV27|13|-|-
TGTGCCAGCAGTTCGAGCCCTTCCTACGAGCAGTACTTC
CASSSSPSYEQYF
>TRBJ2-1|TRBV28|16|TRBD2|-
TGTGCCAGCAGTCAAATAAGCGGGAGCTCCTACAATGAGCAGTTCTTC
CASSQISGSSYNEQFF
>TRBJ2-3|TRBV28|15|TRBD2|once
TGTGCCAGCAGCTCGTCCGGGGGGAGCACAGATACGCAGTATTTT
CASSSSGGSTDTQYF
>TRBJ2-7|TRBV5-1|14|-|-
TGCGCCAGCAGCTTGGAGGCAGGCTCCTACGAGCAGTACTTC
CASSLEAGSYEQYF
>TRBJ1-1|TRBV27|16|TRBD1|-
TGTGCCAGCAGTCGAAGTGGGACAGCCGTGAACACTGAAGCTTTCTTT
CASSRSGTAVNTEAFF
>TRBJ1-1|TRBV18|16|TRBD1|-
TGTGCCAGCTCACCAGGGACAGGGGGCTCTCGGACTGAAGCTTTCTTT
CASSPGTGGSRTEAFF
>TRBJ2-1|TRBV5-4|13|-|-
TGTGCCAGCAGCATAGACAGGCACAATGAGCAGTTCTTC
CASSIDRHNEQFF
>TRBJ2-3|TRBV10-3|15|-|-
TGTGCCATCAGTGAGATGAGCGGGCGCACAGATACGCAGTATTTT
CAISEMSGRTDTQYF